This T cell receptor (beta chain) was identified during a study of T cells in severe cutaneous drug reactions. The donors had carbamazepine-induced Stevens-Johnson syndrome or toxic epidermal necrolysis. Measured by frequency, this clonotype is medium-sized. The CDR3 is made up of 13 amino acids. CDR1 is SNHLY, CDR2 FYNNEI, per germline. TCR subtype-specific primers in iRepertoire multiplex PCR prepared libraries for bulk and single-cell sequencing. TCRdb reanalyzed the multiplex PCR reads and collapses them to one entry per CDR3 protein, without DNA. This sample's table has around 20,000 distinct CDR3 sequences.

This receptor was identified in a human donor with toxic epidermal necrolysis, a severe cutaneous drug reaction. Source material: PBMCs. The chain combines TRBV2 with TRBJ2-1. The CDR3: CASSEDYQNEQFF.